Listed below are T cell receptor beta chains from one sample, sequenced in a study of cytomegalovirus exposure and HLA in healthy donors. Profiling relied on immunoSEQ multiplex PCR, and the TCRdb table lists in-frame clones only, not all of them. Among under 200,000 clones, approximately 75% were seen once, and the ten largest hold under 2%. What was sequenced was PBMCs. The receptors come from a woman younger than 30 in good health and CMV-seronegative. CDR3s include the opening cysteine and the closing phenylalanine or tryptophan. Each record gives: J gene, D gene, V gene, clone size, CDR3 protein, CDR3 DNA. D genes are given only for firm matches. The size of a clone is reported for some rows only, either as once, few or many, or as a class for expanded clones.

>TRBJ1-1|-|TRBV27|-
CASSFVGSENTEAFF
TGTGCCAGCAGTTTTGTCGGCAGCGAGAACACTGAAGCTTTCTTT
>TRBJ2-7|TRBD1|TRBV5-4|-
CASSPETGGFYEQYF
TGTGCCAGCAGCCCAGAAACAGGGGGATTCTACGAGCAGTACTTC
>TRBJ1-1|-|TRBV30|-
CAWSVQTNTEAFF
TGTGCCTGGAGTGTACAGACGAACACTGAAGCTTTCTTT
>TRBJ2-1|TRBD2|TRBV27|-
CASSLREPRRSSGSLNEQFF
TGTGCCAGCAGTTTAAGGGAGCCGCGTCGTTCTAGCGGGAGTCTTAATGAGCAGTTCTTC
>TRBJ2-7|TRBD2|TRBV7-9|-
CASSFSGSRYEQYF
TGTGCCAGCAGCTTTAGCGGGAGCCGCTACGAGCAGTACTTC
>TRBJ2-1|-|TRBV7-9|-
CSSSLAGLEQFF
TGTTCCAGCAGCTTAGCAGGACTTGAGCAGTTCTTC
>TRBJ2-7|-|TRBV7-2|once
CASSLGGHLSYEQYF
TGTGCCAGCAGCTTAGGAGGACACCTATCCTACGAGCAGTACTTC
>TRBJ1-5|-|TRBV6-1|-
CASKRSLNQPQHF
TGTGCCAGCAAGCGCAGCCTCAATCAGCCCCAGCATTTT
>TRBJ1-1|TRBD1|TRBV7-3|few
CASSRQGDTEAFF
TGTGCCAGCAGCCGACAGGGAGACACTGAAGCTTTCTTT
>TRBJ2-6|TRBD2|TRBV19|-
CASSGPGTSGTSGANVLTF
TGTGCCAGTAGTGGCCCCGGGACTAGCGGAACTTCTGGGGCCAACGTCCTGACTTTC
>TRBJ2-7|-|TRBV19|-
CASSPHGRSGMDQRREQYF
TGTGCCAGTAGCCCCCACGGGCGATCGGGAATGGACCAGCGCCGCGAGCAGTACTTC
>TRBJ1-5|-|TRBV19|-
CASSIVAGGNQPQHF
TGTGCCAGTAGTATAGTGGCAGGGGGCAATCAGCCCCAGCATTTT
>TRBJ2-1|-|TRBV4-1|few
CASSQEVGGNEQFF
TGCGCCAGCAGCCAAGAAGTTGGGGGGAATGAGCAGTTCTTC
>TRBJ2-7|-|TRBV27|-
CASSIGGHLIYEQYF
TGTGCCAGCAGCATAGGGGGACACCTTATCTACGAGCAGTACTTC
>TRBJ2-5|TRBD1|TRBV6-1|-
CASSEYRRVTGTGKETQYF
TGTGCCAGCAGTGAATACCGCCGTGTAACAGGGACAGGGAAGGAGACCCAGTACTTC
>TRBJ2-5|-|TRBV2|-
CASSDGRGGFAKLQETQYF
TGTGCCAGCAGTGACGGCAGGGGTGGTTTTGCTAAACTCCAAGAGACCCAGTACTTC
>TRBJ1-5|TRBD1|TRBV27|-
CASSLSWTGNQPQHF
TGTGCCAGCAGTTTATCCTGGACAGGTAATCAGCCCCAGCATTTT
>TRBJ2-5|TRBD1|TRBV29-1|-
CSVCVPGGETQYF
TGCAGCGTTTGTGTGCCAGGGGGAGAGACCCAGTACTTC
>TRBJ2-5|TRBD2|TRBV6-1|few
CASSEGISGGQETQYF
TGTGCCAGCAGTGAAGGGATTAGCGGGGGCCAAGAGACCCAGTACTTC
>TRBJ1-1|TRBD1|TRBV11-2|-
CASSLGQGRMNTEAFF
TGTGCCAGCAGCTTAGGACAGGGGCGGATGAACACTGAAGCTTTCTTT
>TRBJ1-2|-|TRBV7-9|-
CASSLGTGTNYGYTF
TGTGCCAGCAGCTTAGGCACAGGGACTAACTATGGCTACACCTTC
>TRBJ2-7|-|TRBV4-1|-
CASSQSTGYEQYF
TGCGCCAGCAGCCAATCAACGGGGTACGAGCAGTACTTC
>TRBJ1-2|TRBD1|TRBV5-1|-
CASSLRGDRVRYGYTF
TGCGCCAGCAGCTTGAGAGGGGACAGGGTCAGGTATGGCTACACCTTC
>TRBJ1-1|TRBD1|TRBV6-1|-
CASSVTGGGKAFF
TGTGCCAGCAGTGTTACAGGGGGGGGGAAAGCTTTCTTT
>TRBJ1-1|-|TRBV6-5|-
CASRGGLNTEAFF
TGTGCCAGCAGGGGAGGGCTGAACACTGAAGCTTTCTTT
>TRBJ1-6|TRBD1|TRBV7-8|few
CASRQGADNSPLHF
TGTGCCAGCCGACAGGGGGCCGATAATTCACCCCTCCACTTT
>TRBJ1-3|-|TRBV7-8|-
CASSLNRVTGNTIYF
TGTGCCAGCAGCTTGAACAGGGTAACTGGAAACACCATATATTTT
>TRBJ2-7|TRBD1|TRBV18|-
CASSPPRTGNYEQYF
TGTGCCAGCTCACCACCGAGGACAGGGAACTACGAGCAGTACTTC
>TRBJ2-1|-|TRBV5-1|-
CASSGGSSYNEQFF
TGCGCCAGCAGCGGGGGGAGCTCCTACAATGAGCAGTTCTTC
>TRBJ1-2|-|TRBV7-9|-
CASSFDRGYTF
TGTGCCAGCAGCTTCGACAGGGGCTACACCTTC
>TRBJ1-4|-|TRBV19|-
CASGETGFEKLFF
TGTGCCAGTGGAGAGACAGGTTTTGAAAAACTGTTTTTT
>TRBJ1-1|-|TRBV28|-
CASSFGQLPEAFF
TGTGCCAGCAGTTTTGGGCAATTGCCTGAAGCTTTCTTT
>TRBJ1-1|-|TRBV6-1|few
CASSEAQGRWTEAFF
TGTGCCAGCAGTGAAGCTCAGGGGAGATGGACTGAAGCTTTCTTT
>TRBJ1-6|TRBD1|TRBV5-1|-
CASSTDRVNSPLHF
TGCGCCAGCAGCACGGACAGGGTTAATTCACCCCTCCACTTT
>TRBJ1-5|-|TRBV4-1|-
CASSPHAGNQPQHF
TGCGCCAGCAGCCCCCACGCAGGGAATCAGCCCCAGCATTTT
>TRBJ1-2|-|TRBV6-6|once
CASSYSEGGYTF
TGTGCCAGCAGTTACTCAGAGGGTGGCTACACCTTC
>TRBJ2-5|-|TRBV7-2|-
CASSAGRSGWETQYF
TGTGCCAGCAGCGCAGGGAGGTCGGGATGGGAGACCCAGTACTTC
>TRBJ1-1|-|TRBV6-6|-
CASREGVSEAFF
TGTGCCAGCAGGGAAGGGGTTTCTGAAGCTTTCTTT
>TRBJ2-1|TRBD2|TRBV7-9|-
CASSLPKLGLAMKEQFF
TGTGCCAGCAGCTTACCCAAATTGGGACTAGCCATGAAAGAGCAGTTCTTC
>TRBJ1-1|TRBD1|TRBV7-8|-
CASSLRWQGARGTEAFF
TGTGCCAGCAGCTTGAGGTGGCAGGGGGCAAGGGGAACTGAAGCTTTCTTT
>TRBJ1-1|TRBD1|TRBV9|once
CASSPDPGTGYTEAFF
TGTGCCAGCAGCCCAGACCCCGGGACAGGTTACACTGAAGCTTTCTTT